This TCR beta chain emerged from a study of T cell responses to AZD1222 COVID-19 vaccine. Deletions cut 7 bases from V and 6 bases from J, with 13 bases between. The CDR3 runs to 13 residues. Only in-frame clones appear in the TCRdb table, and some are missing; sequencing was by immunoSEQ multiplex PCR. Seen here are some 150,000 clones, around 93% observed once, and the top ten hold roughly 3.6%. The sample holds one count of this clone. The sequences come from peripheral blood, collected 28 days after the second AZD1222 dose. The gene calls are TRBV12-3 or TRBV12-4 and TRBJ2-1, with a tentative D call TRBD2 (6 bases). The receptor was derived from an adult who received the AZD1222 COVID-19 vaccine. For the CDR3, the DNA is TGTGCCAGCATCGGAGGGATAGGCAATGAGCAGTTCTTC. It codes for CASIGGIGNEQFF.